This entry features one TCR beta chain sequence. The sample holds other DNA sequences that translate to the same CDR3. This sample is drawn from a study of cytomegalovirus exposure and HLA in healthy donors. Produced via immunoSEQ multiplex PCR; TCRdb's table is partial and in-frame only. Found here are roughly 70,000 clones, approximately 80% of them singletons; the top ten hold around 3%. The CDR3 has 16 amino acids. Deletions cut 3 bases from V and 4 bases from J, with 13 bases between. Germline CDR1 LGHNA, CDR2 YSLEER. Sequencing was carried out using PBMCs. This sequence joins TRBV4-3 and TRBJ2-6; the D gene is possibly TRBD1 (6 bases). The source is a man in his thirties or forties in good health and CMV-seronegative. The CDR3 sequence is CASSQSTGSGANVLTF. In DNA, the CDR3 is TGCGCCAGCAGCCAGTCAACAGGGTCGGGGGCCAACGTCCTGACTTTC.